A single T cell receptor beta chain is shown here with its context. As handled by the study authors: Reference gene primer amplification gave nucleated cell count estimates. Data came from immunoSEQ multiplex PCR; TCRdb stores just in-frame clones and leaves some out. V and J calls and clone size are copied from that table; D and trimming were computed from the DNA. Of approximately 200,000 clones detected, under 85% appear once; the ten largest clones hold 17%. This entry comes from a study of blood T cell repertoires in COVID-19. In the study overall: Researchers got acute and convalescent COVID-19 samples from the United States, Italy and Spain. From T cells, B-cell-depleted T cells, or PBMCs came the material, which was cDNA or gDNA.

Germline values: CDR1 SGHVS, CDR2 FNYEAQ. V trimming: 3 bases; J trimming: 6 bases; junction bases outside the gene matches: 0. This CDR3 is built from 13 residues. The sequenced material came from peripheral blood. V usage is TRBV7-6 and J usage is TRBJ2-1, with 9 bases aligning to TRBD1. The clonotype was recovered from a man in his fifties or sixties with active or convalescent COVID-19. CDR3 residues: CASSLDRGNEQFF. The CDR3 nucleotides are TGTGCCAGCAGCTTGGACAGGGGCAATGAGCAGTTCTTC. Supplemented by reference TRBV7-6 and TRBJ2-1, the full variable domain reads GAGVSQSPRYKVTKRGQDVALRCDPISGHVSLYWYRQALGQGPEFLTYFNYEAQQDKSGLPNDRFSAERPEGSISTLTIQRTEQRDSAMYRCASSLDRGNEQFFGPGTRLTVL.